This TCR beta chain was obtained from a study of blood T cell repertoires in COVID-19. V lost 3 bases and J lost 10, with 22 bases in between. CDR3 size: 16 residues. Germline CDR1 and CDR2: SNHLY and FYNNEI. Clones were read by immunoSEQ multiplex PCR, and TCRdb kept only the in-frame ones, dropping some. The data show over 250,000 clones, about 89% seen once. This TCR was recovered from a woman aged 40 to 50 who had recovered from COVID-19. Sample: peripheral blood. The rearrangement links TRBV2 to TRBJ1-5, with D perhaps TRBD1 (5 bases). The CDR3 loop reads CASSDGTGAMFKPQHF. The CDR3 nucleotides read TGTGCCAGCAGTGACGGTACAGGTGCTATGTTCAAACCCCAGCATTTT.